The rows below give T cell receptor beta chains drawn from one sample of a study of identical twins. A single record per CDR3 protein comes from TCRdb applying MiXCR to the 5' RACE reads. The profile shows approximately 260,000 distinct CDR3 sequences, roughly 13% of them singletons. Sequencing was performed on memory (CD45RO+) T cells sorted from blood. Receptors were obtained from a woman under 30 in good health. Both conserved end residues are part of each CDR3.

V gene: TRBV30; J gene: TRBJ2-1; CDR3 protein: CAWRDRLAGGPIF
V gene: TRBV27; J gene: TRBJ2-2; CDR3 protein: CASSLSRNRPTGELFF
V gene: TRBV12-3/TRBV12-4; J gene: TRBJ1-4; CDR3 protein: CASSRQEKLFF
V gene: TRBV4-2; J gene: TRBJ1-2; CDR3 protein: CASSQEAGVANYGYTF
V gene: TRBV12-5; J gene: TRBJ2-1; CDR3 protein: CASGTGNYNEQFF
V gene: TRBV5-1; J gene: TRBJ1-2; CDR3 protein: CASSLAAFRDYTF
V gene: TRBV20-1; J gene: TRBJ2-1; CDR3 protein: CSAPEAGGQINEQFF
V gene: TRBV12-3/TRBV12-4; J gene: TRBJ2-7; CDR3 protein: CASSLNSGTGRFF
V gene: TRBV7-3; J gene: TRBJ2-2; CDR3 protein: CASSLIVPTGELFF
V gene: TRBV2; J gene: TRBJ1-2; CDR3 protein: CASSPPARAGRGYTF
V gene: TRBV27; J gene: TRBJ2-6; CDR3 protein: CASNRQGAGANVLTF
V gene: TRBV5-1; J gene: TRBJ2-1; CDR3 protein: CASTPGGGGSYNVQFF
V gene: TRBV7-9; J gene: TRBJ2-7; CDR3 protein: CASSLMGSSYEQYF
V gene: TRBV20-1; J gene: TRBJ2-3; CDR3 protein: CSARDRVAGGSIGTQYF
V gene: TRBV9; J gene: TRBJ2-3; CDR3 protein: CASSVAGGRSEAQYF
V gene: TRBV12-3/TRBV12-4; J gene: TRBJ2-1; CDR3 protein: CASSSNRPNEQFF
V gene: TRBV7-2; J gene: TRBJ2-1; CDR3 protein: CASSRYNEQFF
V gene: TRBV5-5; J gene: TRBJ2-5; CDR3 protein: CASSLWLGGETQYF
V gene: TRBV2; J gene: TRBJ2-7; CDR3 protein: CASNGQTTYEQYF
V gene: TRBV20-1; J gene: TRBJ2-1; CDR3 protein: CSVKGVYNEQFF
V gene: TRBV5-1; J gene: TRBJ1-2; CDR3 protein: CASSLAGRSNGYTF
V gene: TRBV6-1; J gene: TRBJ2-3; CDR3 protein: CASSGRLAGSPDERDTQYF
V gene: TRBV5-1; J gene: TRBJ1-2; CDR3 protein: CASSLDSPNYGYTF
V gene: TRBV7-9; J gene: TRBJ2-3; CDR3 protein: CASSHSGGKDTQYF
V gene: TRBV12-3/TRBV12-4; J gene: TRBJ2-3; CDR3 protein: CASSSGGRRADTQYF
V gene: TRBV6-1; J gene: TRBJ1-1; CDR3 protein: CASSRGADWSEAFF
V gene: TRBV3-1; J gene: TRBJ2-4; CDR3 protein: CASSPATSGRRLFGKNIQYF
V gene: TRBV12-3/TRBV12-4; J gene: TRBJ2-1; CDR3 protein: CASSSITGFGQFF
V gene: TRBV29-1; J gene: TRBJ1-1; CDR3 protein: CSASDRGEAFF
V gene: TRBV11-3; J gene: TRBJ1-2; CDR3 protein: CASSLFGGTRGYTF
V gene: TRBV7-6; J gene: TRBJ2-2; CDR3 protein: CASRILAGGPGGELFF
V gene: TRBV20-1; J gene: TRBJ2-1; CDR3 protein: CSATSNEQFF
V gene: TRBV5-1; J gene: TRBJ2-7; CDR3 protein: CASSRGTGGAHEQYF
V gene: TRBV4-3; J gene: TRBJ2-6; CDR3 protein: CASSQKGRGGRSGANVLTF
V gene: TRBV12-3/TRBV12-4; J gene: TRBJ2-6; CDR3 protein: CASGTGGANVLTF
V gene: TRBV20-1; J gene: TRBJ2-3; CDR3 protein: CSARGLLYTDTQYF
V gene: TRBV20-1; J gene: TRBJ2-1; CDR3 protein: CSANRAGRLEDYNEQFF
V gene: TRBV7-3; J gene: TRBJ2-1; CDR3 protein: CASSRERGGRFEQFF